These T cell receptor beta chains were read from a single sample in a study of T cell responses to AZD1222 COVID-19 vaccine. The repertoire was sequenced with immunoSEQ multiplex PCR; TCRdb's copy has only in-frame clones and lacks some. This sample has 130,000 to 150,000 clones; roughly 88% occur once, and the top ten carry roughly 15%. The starting material was peripheral blood, obtained on day 0 of AZD1222 vaccination. The source of these receptors is an adult in good health. CDR3s include the opening cysteine and the closing phenylalanine or tryptophan. The D gene is left open where the match is weak. The size of a clone is reported for some rows only, either as once, few or many, or as a class for expanded clones.

>-|TRBJ1-2|TRBD1|TRBV28
CASSSPRQGNYGYTF
TGTGCCAGCAGTTCCCCCCGACAGGGGAACTATGGCTACACCTTC
>-|TRBJ2-1|-|TRBV5-4
CASSPGGSGRAPSSYNEQFF
TGTGCCAGCAGCCCCGGAGGCTCGGGACGGGCCCCGAGCTCCTACAATGAGCAGTTCTTC
>-|TRBJ2-1|TRBD2|TRBV7-3
CASSLGPASGGYNEQFF
TGTGCCAGCAGCTTAGGGCCGGCTAGCGGGGGGTACAATGAGCAGTTCTTC
>-|TRBJ2-1|TRBD2|TRBV6-2/TRBV6-3
CASSATGTSDNFF
TGTGCCAGCAGTGCGACCGGGACTAGTGACAACTTCTTC
>-|TRBJ2-7|-|TRBV4-2
CASSQVQVDEQYF
TGTGCCAGCAGCCAAGTACAAGTCGACGAGCAGTACTTC
>-|TRBJ1-2|-|TRBV30
CAWRSTDLYGYTF
TGTGCCTGGAGGTCGACGGACCTATATGGCTACACCTTC
>-|TRBJ1-5|-|TRBV11-2
CASSLTDRQPQHF
TGTGCCAGCAGCTTGACAGACCGGCAGCCCCAGCATTTT
>once|TRBJ1-4|-|TRBV18
CASSPAGVGTNEKLFF
TGTGCCAGCTCACCCGCAGGGGTAGGAACTAATGAAAAACTGTTTTTT
>-|TRBJ2-1|-|TRBV7-2
CASLPGSSYNEQFF
TGTGCCAGCTTGCCCGGGAGCTCCTACAATGAGCAGTTCTTC
>-|TRBJ2-5|TRBD1|TRBV5-6
CASSRDRVETQYF
TGTGCCAGCAGCCGAGACAGGGTTGAGACCCAGTACTTC
>-|TRBJ1-4|-|TRBV7-2
CASSLRFDEKLFF
TGTGCCAGCAGCTTGAGGTTTGATGAAAAACTGTTTTTT
>-|TRBJ1-2|-|TRBV9
CASRNSYYGYTF
TGTGCCAGCAGAAACAGCTACTATGGCTACACCTTC
>-|TRBJ2-1|-|TRBV13
CASKWRDNEQFF
TGTGCCAGCAAGTGGCGGGACAATGAGCAGTTCTTC
>-|TRBJ1-5|-|TRBV19
CASCIRDRYEQPQHF
TGTGCCAGTTGTATCCGCGACAGGTATGAGCAGCCCCAGCATTTT
>once|TRBJ1-2|-|TRBV5-1
CASRGALGGYGYTF
TGCGCCAGCAGGGGGGCCTTAGGGGGCTATGGCTACACCTTC
>-|TRBJ1-2|TRBD1|TRBV3-1/TRBV3-2
CASSQEDRRPGGYTF
TGTGCCAGCAGCCAAGAGGACAGGCGCCCCGGAGGCTACACCTTC
>-|TRBJ1-2|TRBD1|TRBV5-1
CASSSGQGVGYTF
TGCGCCAGCAGCTCTGGACAGGGTGTTGGCTACACCTTC
>-|TRBJ2-2|TRBD2|TRBV11-2
CASSRGLAGAANTGELFF
TGTGCCAGCAGCAGGGGACTAGCGGGGGCCGCGAACACCGGGGAGCTGTTTTTT
>-|TRBJ1-1|-|TRBV5-1
CASSPVPENTEAFF
TGCGCCAGCAGCCCCGTACCAGAGAACACTGAAGCTTTCTTT
>-|TRBJ2-3|-|TRBV30
CAWSGAPDTQYF
TGTGCCTGGAGTGGGGCCCCTGATACGCAGTATTTT
>-|TRBJ1-1|-|TRBV28
CASSPSTSNTEAFF
TGTGCCAGCAGTCCCTCGACTTCGAACACTGAAGCTTTCTTT
>-|TRBJ1-6|TRBD1|TRBV19
CASSGTAYNSPLHF
TGTGCCAGTAGCGGGACAGCCTATAATTCACCCCTCCACTTT
>few|TRBJ2-2|TRBD2|TRBV19
CASSIAGGDTGELFF
TGTGCCAGTAGTATAGCGGGGGGTGACACCGGGGAGCTGTTTTTT
>-|TRBJ1-1|-|TRBV9
CASSLLPTSTNTEAFF
TGTGCCAGCAGCCTACTACCGACTTCTACGAACACTGAAGCTTTCTTT
>-|TRBJ2-1|TRBD1|TRBV28
CASRELYRGRSNEQFF
TGTGCCAGCAGAGAGCTCTACAGGGGAAGGTCCAATGAGCAGTTCTTC
>-|TRBJ1-2|-|TRBV5-5
CASSLGADGYGYTF
TGTGCCAGCAGCCTTGGGGCTGACGGATATGGCTACACCTTC
>-|TRBJ1-1|TRBD1|TRBV2
CASFAGTGVFTEAFF
TGTGCCAGCTTCGCCGGGACAGGGGTTTTCACTGAAGCTTTCTTT
>-|TRBJ1-3|-|TRBV28
CASVSTGYAGEAIYF
TGTGCCAGCGTCAGTACAGGGTACGCTGGCGAGGCCATATATTTT
>-|TRBJ2-2|TRBD1|TRBV7-3
CASGGQTGELFF
TGTGCCAGCGGGGGACAGACCGGGGAGCTGTTTTTT
>-|TRBJ2-7|-|TRBV5-1
CASSLGLGRNYEQYF
TGCGCCAGCAGCTTGGGTCTGGGGCGGAACTACGAGCAGTACTTC
>-|TRBJ1-5|TRBD1|TRBV23-1
CASSKTGENQPQHF
TGCGCCAGCAGTAAGACAGGGGAAAATCAGCCCCAGCATTTT
>-|TRBJ1-2|-|TRBV19
CASSIVAGGYGYTF
TGTGCCAGTAGTATAGTCGCGGGAGGTTATGGCTACACCTTC
>-|TRBJ2-2|-|TRBV18
CASSPFADTGELFF
TGTGCCAGCTCACCCTTCGCTGACACCGGGGAGCTGTTTTTT
>-|TRBJ2-2|-|TRBV7-2
CASSLALARELFF
TGTGCCAGCAGCTTAGCGCTAGCCCGGGAGCTGTTTTTT
>once|TRBJ2-7|-|TRBV6-5
CASSPGRGQTYEQYF
TGTGCCAGCAGCCCAGGGAGGGGGCAAACCTACGAGCAGTACTTC
>-|TRBJ1-2|TRBD1|TRBV29-1
CSVTGTYGYTF
TGCAGCGTGACAGGGACCTATGGCTACACCTTC
>-|TRBJ1-5|-|TRBV3-1/TRBV3-2
CASSQQGGNQPQHF
TGTGCCAGCAGCCAACAGGGCGGCAATCAGCCCCAGCATTTT
>-|TRBJ1-2|TRBD1|TRBV7-2
CASSRDRGNYGYTF
TGTGCCAGCAGCCGGGACAGGGGTAACTATGGCTACACCTTC
>-|TRBJ1-6|-|TRBV6-5
CASRGPGTLHF
TGTGCCAGCAGGGGACCCGGGACCCTCCACTTT
>-|TRBJ2-7|-|TRBV6-5
CASSYSTARYEQYF
TGTGCCAGCAGTTACTCGACAGCCCGCTACGAGCAGTACTTC
>-|TRBJ1-2|-|TRBV5-1
CASSPSTNYGYTF
TGCGCCAGCAGCCCGTCTACTAACTATGGCTACACCTTC
>few|TRBJ2-2|TRBD1|TRBV29-1
CSVLTGPNTGELFF
TGCAGCGTTCTGACAGGGCCCAACACCGGGGAGCTGTTTTTT